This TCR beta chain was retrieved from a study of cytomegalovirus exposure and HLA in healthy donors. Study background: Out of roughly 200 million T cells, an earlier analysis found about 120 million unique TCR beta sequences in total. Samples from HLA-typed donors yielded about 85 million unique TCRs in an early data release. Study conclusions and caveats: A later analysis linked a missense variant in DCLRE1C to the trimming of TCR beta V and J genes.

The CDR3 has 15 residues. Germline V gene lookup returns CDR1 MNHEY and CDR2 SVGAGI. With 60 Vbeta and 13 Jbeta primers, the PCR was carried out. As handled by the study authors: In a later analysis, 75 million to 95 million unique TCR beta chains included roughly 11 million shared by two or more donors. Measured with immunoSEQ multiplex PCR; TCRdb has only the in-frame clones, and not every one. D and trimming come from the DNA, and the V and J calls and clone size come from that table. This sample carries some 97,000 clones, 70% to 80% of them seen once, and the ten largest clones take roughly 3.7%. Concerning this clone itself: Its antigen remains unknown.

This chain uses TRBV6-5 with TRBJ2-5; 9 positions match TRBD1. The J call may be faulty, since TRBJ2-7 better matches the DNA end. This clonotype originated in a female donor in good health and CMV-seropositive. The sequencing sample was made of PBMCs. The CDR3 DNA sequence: TGTGCCAGCAGTTCCCCCCTGGGACAGGGAAACGAGCAGTACTTC. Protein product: CASSSPLGQGNEQYF.